The rows below give T cell receptor beta chains drawn from one sample of a study of T cells after yellow fever vaccination. TCRdb re-called the 5' RACE reads with MiXCR, one entry per CDR3 protein. The sample yields roughly 240,000 distinct CDR3 sequences, around 6.7% seen once. The sequenced sample was CD4+ T cells sorted from PBMCs, obtained on the day of the yellow fever booster vaccination. The source of these receptors is a man younger than 40 who received the YFV17D yellow fever vaccine. CDR3s include the opening cysteine and the closing phenylalanine or tryptophan. Each record gives: clone size, J gene, V gene, D gene, CDR3 DNA, CDR3 protein. The D gene is left open where the match is weak. Clone sizes are given selectively: once, few, many, or a class where the clone is expanded.

few | TRBJ2-1 | TRBV20-1 | . | TGCAGTGCTAGTTCGGGACAAGCCGCCAATGAGCAGTTCTTC | CSASSGQAANEQFF
many | TRBJ2-4 | TRBV11-1 | TRBD2 | TGTGCCAGCAGCAGTACCGGACTAGCGGGAAATTTAAACATTCAGTACTTC | CASSSTGLAGNLNIQYF
many | TRBJ2-7 | TRBV7-2 | . | TGTGCCAGCAATACCGTAGGATTGGGAGAGCAGTACTTC | CASNTVGLGEQYF
few | TRBJ2-3 | TRBV7-9 | . | TGTGCCAGCAGCTTAGGCGCAGGACGAGGAGATACGCAGTATTTT | CASSLGAGRGDTQYF
few | TRBJ2-7 | TRBV10-3 | . | TGTGCCACCTCTAAGGAAGTTCTCTACGAGCAGTACTTC | CATSKEVLYEQYF
. | TRBJ2-1 | TRBV4-2 | . | TGTGCCAGCAGCCAAGAAAATGGGCGCTACAATGAGCAGTTCTTC | CASSQENGRYNEQFF
once | TRBJ1-1 | TRBV18 | TRBD1 | TGTGCCAGCTCACCATACTCCACAGGGGGCTTTGAAGCTTTCTTT | CASSPYSTGGFEAFF
. | TRBJ2-5 | TRBV29-1 | . | TGCAGCTCCGGGGCGGGACTGAGAGAGACCCAGTACTTC | CSSGAGLRETQYF
few | TRBJ1-5 | TRBV10-3 | TRBD1 | TGTGCCATCAGTGAGTCGACCTTCGGGACAGGGGGACAGCCCCAGCATTTT | CAISESTFGTGGQPQHF
many | TRBJ2-3 | TRBV29-1 | . | TGCAGCGTTATTAGCACTAGTGTGCGGTATTTT | CSVISTSVRYF
few | TRBJ2-2 | TRBV6-1 | . | TGTGCCAGCTCGGAACTAGTCACCGGGGAGCTGTTTTTT | CASSELVTGELFF
many | TRBJ2-2 | TRBV5-1 | TRBD2 | TGCGCCAGCAGCTTGGTGTCTAGCGGCCTCCAAATGGGCACCGGGGAGCTGTTTTTT | CASSLVSSGLQMGTGELFF
many | TRBJ2-7 | TRBV3-1 | TRBD2 | TGTGCCAGCATCCTAAACCTAGCGGATTCCTACGAGCAGTACTTC | CASILNLADSYEQYF
. | TRBJ1-6 | TRBV7-9 | TRBD1 | TGTGCCAGCAGCGCCGGGACAGGGGCGGGCTCACCCCTCCACTTT | CASSAGTGAGSPLHF
. | TRBJ2-7 | TRBV14 | . | TGTGCCAGCAGCGGGGGAGTCGGAGAGAACTCCTACGAGCAGTACTTC | CASSGGVGENSYEQYF
few | TRBJ2-1 | TRBV5-1 | TRBD2 | TGCGCCAGCAGTTACGGGACTAGCGGGAATGCTGAGCAGTTCTTC | CASSYGTSGNAEQFF
. | TRBJ1-2 | TRBV5-6 | TRBD1 | TGTGCCAGCAGCTTAGGGACAGGGGGCTGGAACTATGGCTACACCTTC | CASSLGTGGWNYGYTF
many | TRBJ2-5 | TRBV12-3/TRBV12-4 | . | TGTGCCAGCAGTTTAAGGGGAAGGTACGAGACCCAGTACTTC | CASSLRGRYETQYF
. | TRBJ2-2 | TRBV5-1 | . | TGCGCCAGCAAGGCAGGGGACACCGGGGAGCTGTTTTTT | CASKAGDTGELFF
few | TRBJ2-4 | TRBV28 | TRBD2 | TGTGCCAGCAGTTTGGCGGGAGTAACCAAAAACATTCAGTACTTC | CASSLAGVTKNIQYF
few | TRBJ2-7 | TRBV2 | . | TGTGCCAGCAGCTGGGGACCGCGCTACGAGCAGTACTTC | CASSWGPRYEQYF
few | TRBJ2-1 | TRBV5-4 | . | TGTGCCAGCAGCTTGAGAGTGTACAATGAGCAGTTCTTC | CASSLRVYNEQFF
few | TRBJ2-7 | TRBV7-8 | . | TGTGCCAGCAGCCCGCGCCGGGTAGCGATAAGCTCCTACGAGCAGTACTTC | CASSPRRVAISSYEQYF
. | TRBJ2-3 | TRBV6-2/TRBV6-3 | . | TGTGCCAGCAGACCTAACCTTCAAGATACGCAGTATTTT | CASRPNLQDTQYF
. | TRBJ2-2 | TRBV10-3 | . | TGTGCCATCAGTGGGGGTCTGAGACTCAGCACCGGGGAGCTGTTTTTT | CAISGGLRLSTGELFF
many | TRBJ2-1 | TRBV6-2/TRBV6-3 | . | TGTGCCAGCAGCCGGACCCAACAAGGTGAGCAGTTCTTC | CASSRTQQGEQFF
few | TRBJ1-4 | TRBV6-5 | TRBD1 | TGTGCCAGCAGTTACTCGTGGGACAGGAGGGGTGAAAAACTGTTTTTT | CASSYSWDRRGEKLFF
many | TRBJ2-2 | TRBV27 | . | TGTGCCAGCAGTTCACCGCGGACATACACCGGGGAGCTGTTTTTT | CASSSPRTYTGELFF
few | TRBJ2-2 | TRBV5-5 | TRBD1 | TGTGCCAGCAGCTTCTTGACAGGGGATGGAAGGGAGCTGTTTTTT | CASSFLTGDGRELFF
few | TRBJ1-6 | TRBV7-2 | . | TGTGCCGGCAGGCGGGAGGGAGCTTCACCCCTCCACTTT | CAGRREGASPLHF
few | TRBJ1-6 | TRBV7-9 | . | TGTGCCAGCAGCTTGGCTTTAGGGAATAATTCACCCCTCCACTTT | CASSLALGNNSPLHF
few | TRBJ2-2 | TRBV20-1 | TRBD2 | TGCAGTGCGAAGACTAGCGGGCGGGGCGGGGAGCTGTTTTTT | CSAKTSGRGGELFF
. | TRBJ1-6 | TRBV25-1 | . | TGTGCCAGCAGTGAATCGAGGGGTATAGGACGGAATTCACCCCTCCACTTT | CASSESRGIGRNSPLHF